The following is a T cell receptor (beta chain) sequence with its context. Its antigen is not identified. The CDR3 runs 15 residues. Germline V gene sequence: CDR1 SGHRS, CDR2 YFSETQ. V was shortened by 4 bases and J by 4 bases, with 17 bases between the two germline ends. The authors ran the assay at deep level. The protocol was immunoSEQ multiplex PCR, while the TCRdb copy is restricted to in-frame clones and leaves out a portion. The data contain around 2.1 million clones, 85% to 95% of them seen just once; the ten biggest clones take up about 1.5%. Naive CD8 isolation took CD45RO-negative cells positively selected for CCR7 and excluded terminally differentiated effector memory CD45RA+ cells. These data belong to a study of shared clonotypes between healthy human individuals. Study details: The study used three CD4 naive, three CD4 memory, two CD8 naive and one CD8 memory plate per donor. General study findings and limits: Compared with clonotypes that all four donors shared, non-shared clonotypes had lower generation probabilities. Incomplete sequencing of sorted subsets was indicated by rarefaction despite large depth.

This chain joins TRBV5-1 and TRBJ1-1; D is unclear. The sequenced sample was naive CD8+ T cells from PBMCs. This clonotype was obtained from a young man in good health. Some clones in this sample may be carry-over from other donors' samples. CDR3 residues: CASSPPGREGTEAFF. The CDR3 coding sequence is TGCGCCAGCAGCCCCCCGGGGAGGGAGGGCACTGAAGCTTTCTTT. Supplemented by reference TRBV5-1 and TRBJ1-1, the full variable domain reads KAGVTQTPRYLIKTRGQQVTLSCSPISGHRSVSWYQQTPGQGLQFLFEYFSETQRNKGNFPGRFSGRQFSNSRSEMNVSTLELGDSALYLCASSPPGREGTEAFFGQGTRLTVV.